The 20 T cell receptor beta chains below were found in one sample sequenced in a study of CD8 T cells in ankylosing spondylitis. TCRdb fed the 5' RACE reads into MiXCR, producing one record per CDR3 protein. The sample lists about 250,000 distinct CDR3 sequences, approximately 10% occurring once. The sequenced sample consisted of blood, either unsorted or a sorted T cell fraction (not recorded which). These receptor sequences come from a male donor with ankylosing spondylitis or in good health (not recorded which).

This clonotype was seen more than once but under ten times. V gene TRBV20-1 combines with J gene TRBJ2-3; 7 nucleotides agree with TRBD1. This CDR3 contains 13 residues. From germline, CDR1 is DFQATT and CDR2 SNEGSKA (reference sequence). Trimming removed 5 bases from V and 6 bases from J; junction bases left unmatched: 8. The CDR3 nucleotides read TGCAGTGCTTCCAAGGGGGCCAGGGATACGCAGTATTTT. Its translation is CSASKGARDTQYF.

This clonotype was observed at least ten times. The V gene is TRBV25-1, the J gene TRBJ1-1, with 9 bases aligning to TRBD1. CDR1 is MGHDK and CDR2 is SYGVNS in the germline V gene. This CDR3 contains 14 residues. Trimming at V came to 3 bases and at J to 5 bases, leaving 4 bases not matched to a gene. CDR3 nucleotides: TGTGCCAGCAGTGACCCCGGGACAGGGACTGAAGCTTTCTTT. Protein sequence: CASSDPGTGTEAFF.

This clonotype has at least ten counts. CDR3 residues: CASNNPGQNTGELFF. CDR3 DNA: TGCGCCAGCAACAACCCGGGACAAAACACCGGGGAGCTGTTTTTT. The chain employs TRBV5-1 and TRBJ2-2; TRBD1 is a possible D gene (6 bases). Germline lookup yields CDR1 SGHRS and CDR2 YFSETQ. The CDR3 has 15 residues. Trimming removed 6 bases from V and 2 bases from J, with 14 bases in between.

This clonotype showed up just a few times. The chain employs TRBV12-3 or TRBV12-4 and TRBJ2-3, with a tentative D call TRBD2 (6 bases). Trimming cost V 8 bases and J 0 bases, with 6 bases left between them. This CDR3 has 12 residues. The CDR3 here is CASGGSTDTQYF. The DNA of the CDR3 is TGTGCCAGCGGGGGGAGCACAGATACGCAGTATTTT.

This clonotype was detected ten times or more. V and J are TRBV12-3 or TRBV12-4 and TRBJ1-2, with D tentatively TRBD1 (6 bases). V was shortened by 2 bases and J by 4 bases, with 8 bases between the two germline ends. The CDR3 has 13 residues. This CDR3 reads CASSLKQGYGYTF. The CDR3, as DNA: TGTGCCAGCAGTTTAAAACAGGGCTATGGCTACACCTTC.

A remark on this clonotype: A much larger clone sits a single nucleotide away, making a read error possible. CDR3 protein: CATIIAGYGSYNEQFF. In nucleotides, the CDR3 is TGTGCCACAATTATTGCAGGGTATGGTTCGTACAATGAGCAGTTCTTC. The rearrangement joins TRBV7-8 to TRBJ2-1, with D possibly TRBD1 on 5 matching bases. CDR1 is SGHVS and CDR2 is FQNEAQ in the germline V gene. Trimming removed 10 bases at V and 4 bases at J, with 23 bases between. The CDR3 covers 16 residues.

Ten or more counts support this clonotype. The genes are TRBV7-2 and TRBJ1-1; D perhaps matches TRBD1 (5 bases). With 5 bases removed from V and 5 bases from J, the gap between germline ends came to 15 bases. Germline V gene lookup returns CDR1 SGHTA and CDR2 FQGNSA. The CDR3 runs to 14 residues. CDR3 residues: CASSAPGLNTEAFF. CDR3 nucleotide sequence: TGTGCCAGCAGCGCTCCGGGACTTAATACTGAAGCTTTCTTT.

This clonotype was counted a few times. This CDR3 reads CASRRQGNQPQHF. Here the CDR3 DNA reads TGTGCCAGCAGAAGACAGGGCAATCAGCCCCAGCATTTT. The chain links TRBV6-6 to TRBJ1-5; possible D gene TRBD1, 6 bases. From germline, CDR1 is MNHNY and CDR2 SVGAGI (reference sequence). This CDR3 has 13 residues. The V end lost 6 bases, the J end lost 2 bases, and 8 bases lay between the germline ends.

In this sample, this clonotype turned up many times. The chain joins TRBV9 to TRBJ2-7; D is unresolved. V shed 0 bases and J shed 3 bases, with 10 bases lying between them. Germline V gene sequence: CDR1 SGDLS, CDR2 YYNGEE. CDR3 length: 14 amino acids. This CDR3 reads CASSVGTANYEQYF. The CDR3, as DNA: TGTGCCAGCAGCGTAGGAACAGCCAACTACGAGCAGTACTTC.

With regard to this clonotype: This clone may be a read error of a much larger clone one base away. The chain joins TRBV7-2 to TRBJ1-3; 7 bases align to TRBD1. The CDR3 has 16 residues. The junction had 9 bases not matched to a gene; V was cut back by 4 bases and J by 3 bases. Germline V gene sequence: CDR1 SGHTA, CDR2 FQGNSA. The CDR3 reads CASSSTQGELGNTIYF. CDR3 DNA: TGTGCCAGCAGCTCTACCCAGGGGGAGCTTGGAAACACCATATATTTT.

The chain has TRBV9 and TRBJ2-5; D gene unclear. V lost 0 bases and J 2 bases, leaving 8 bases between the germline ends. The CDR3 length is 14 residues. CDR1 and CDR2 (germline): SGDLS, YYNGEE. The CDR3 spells CASSVGGTQETQYF. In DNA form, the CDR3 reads TGTGCCAGCAGCGTAGGCGGCACGCAAGAGACCCAGTACTTC. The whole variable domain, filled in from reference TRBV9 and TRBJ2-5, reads DSGVTQTPKHLITATGQRVTLRCSPRSGDLSVYWYQQSLDQGLQFLIQYYNGEERAKGNILERFSAQQFPDLHSELNLSSLELGDSALYFCASSVGGTQETQYFGPGTRLLVL.

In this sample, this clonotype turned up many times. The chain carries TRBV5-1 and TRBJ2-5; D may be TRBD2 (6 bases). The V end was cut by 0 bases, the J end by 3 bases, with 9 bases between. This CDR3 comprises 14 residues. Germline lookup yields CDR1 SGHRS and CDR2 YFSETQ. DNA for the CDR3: TGCGCCAGCAGCTTGGGGGGGGTCAAAGAGACCCAGTACTTC. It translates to CASSLGGVKETQYF.

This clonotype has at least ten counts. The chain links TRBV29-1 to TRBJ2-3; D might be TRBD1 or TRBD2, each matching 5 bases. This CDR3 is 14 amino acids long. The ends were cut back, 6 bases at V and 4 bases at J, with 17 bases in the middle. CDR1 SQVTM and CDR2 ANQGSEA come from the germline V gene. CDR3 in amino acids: CSVLKGTMADTQYF. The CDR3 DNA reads TGCAGCGTCCTTAAAGGGACCATGGCAGATACGCAGTATTTT.

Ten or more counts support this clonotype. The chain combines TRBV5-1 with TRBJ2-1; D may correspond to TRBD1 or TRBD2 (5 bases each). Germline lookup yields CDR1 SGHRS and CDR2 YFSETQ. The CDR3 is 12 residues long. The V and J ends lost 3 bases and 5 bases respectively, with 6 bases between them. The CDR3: CASSWGNNEQFF. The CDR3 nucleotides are TGCGCCAGCAGCTGGGGGAACAATGAGCAGTTCTTC.

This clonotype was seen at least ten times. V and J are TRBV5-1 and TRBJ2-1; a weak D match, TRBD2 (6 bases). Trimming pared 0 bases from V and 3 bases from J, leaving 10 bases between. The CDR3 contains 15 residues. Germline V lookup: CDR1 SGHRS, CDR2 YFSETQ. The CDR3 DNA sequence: TGCGCCAGCAGCTTGGCCGGGACTCTCTACAATGAGCAGTTCTTC. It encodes CASSLAGTLYNEQFF.

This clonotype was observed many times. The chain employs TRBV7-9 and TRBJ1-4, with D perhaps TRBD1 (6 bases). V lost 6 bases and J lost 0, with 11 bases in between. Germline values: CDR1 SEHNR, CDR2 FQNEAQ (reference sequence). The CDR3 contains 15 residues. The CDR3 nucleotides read TGTGCCAGCAGTTCAGGGGAAACAACTAATGAAAAACTGTTTTTT. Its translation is CASSSGETTNEKLFF.

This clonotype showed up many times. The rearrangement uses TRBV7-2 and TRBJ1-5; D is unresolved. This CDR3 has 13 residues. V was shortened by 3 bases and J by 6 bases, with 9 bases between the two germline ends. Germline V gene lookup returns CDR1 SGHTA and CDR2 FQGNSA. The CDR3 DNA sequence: TGTGCCAGCAGCTTCCGGGGAGGTCAGCCCCAGCATTTT. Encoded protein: CASSFRGGQPQHF.

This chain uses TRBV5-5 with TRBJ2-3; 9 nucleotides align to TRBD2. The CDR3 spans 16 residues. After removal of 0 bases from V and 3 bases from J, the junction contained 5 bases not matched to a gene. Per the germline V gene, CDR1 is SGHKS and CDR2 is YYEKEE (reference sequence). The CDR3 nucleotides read TGTGCCAGCAGCTTGGGTAGCGGGGGTATGACAGATACGCAGTATTTT. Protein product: CASSLGSGGMTDTQYF.

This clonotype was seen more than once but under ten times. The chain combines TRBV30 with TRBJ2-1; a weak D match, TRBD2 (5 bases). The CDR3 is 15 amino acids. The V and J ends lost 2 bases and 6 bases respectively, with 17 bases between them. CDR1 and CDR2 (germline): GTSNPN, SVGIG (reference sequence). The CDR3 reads CAWSSGSYPGNEQFF. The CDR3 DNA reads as TGTGCCTGGAGTTCGGGGAGTTACCCGGGCAATGAGCAGTTCTTC.

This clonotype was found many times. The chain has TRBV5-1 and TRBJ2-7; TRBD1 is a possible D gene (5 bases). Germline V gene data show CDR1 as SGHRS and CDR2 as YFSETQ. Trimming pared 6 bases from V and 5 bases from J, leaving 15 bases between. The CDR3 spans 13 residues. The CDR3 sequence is CASTWQGSDEQYF. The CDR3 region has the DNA TGCGCCAGCACGTGGCAGGGATCAGACGAGCAGTACTTC.